This is a list of T cell receptor beta chains from one sample in a study of neurological immune-mediated disorders. In TCRdb, the 5' RACE reads were re-called with MiXCR into one record per CDR3 protein. The top ten clones hold about 1.8% of a sample with around 80,000 distinct CDR3 sequences, 10% of them seen once. The sample consisted of PBMCs. These receptors were taken from a man aged 35 to 55 in good health. Both conserved end residues are part of each CDR3. D genes are given only for firm matches. Only some rows state a clone size, as once, few, many or a class for expanded clones.

D | size | J | V | DNA | CDR3
NA | many | TRBJ2-7 | TRBV20-1 | TGCAGTGTCCCGGGCCCCCAAGGGGAGCAGTACTTC | CSVPGPQGEQYF
NA | many | TRBJ1-3 | TRBV12-3/TRBV12-4 | TGTGCCAGCAGAGTCCTTGAAAGACACACCATATATTTT | CASRVLERHTIYF
NA | many | TRBJ2-2 | TRBV5-1 | TGCGCCAGCAGTCCAGTGGGGACCGGGGAGCTGTTTTTT | CASSPVGTGELFF
NA | many | TRBJ1-2 | TRBV3-1 | TGTGCCAGCAGCCAAAGAGGGAGGGATGGCTACACCTTC | CASSQRGRDGYTF
NA | many | TRBJ2-7 | TRBV29-1 | TGCAGCGTTGTGGACAGTTATTACGAGCAGTACTTC | CSVVDSYYEQYF
NA | many | TRBJ1-1 | TRBV7-9 | TGTCTGACAGGGAACACTGAAGCTTTCTTT | CLTGNTEAFF
NA | many | TRBJ1-2 | TRBV12-3/TRBV12-4 | TGTGCCAGCAGTCAGGGGCCCGCTAGCGCCTTC | CASSQGPASAF
NA | few | TRBJ1-1 | TRBV6-1 | TGTGCCAGCAGTGAACAAAGGGTTGAAGCTTTCTTT | CASSEQRVEAFF
NA | few | TRBJ2-1 | TRBV7-2 | TGTGCCAGCAGCGGATATAGAGATGAGCAGTTCTTC | CASSGYRDEQFF
NA | many | TRBJ2-7 | TRBV7-2 | TGTGCCAGCAGCCTATTCAGTCACTCCTACGAGCAGTACTTC | CASSLFSHSYEQYF
NA | many | TRBJ2-6 | TRBV5-1 | TGCGCCAGCAACAAGGGCTCGGAGGACGTCCTGACTTTC | CASNKGSEDVLTF
TRBD2 | many | TRBJ2-3 | TRBV5-1 | TGCGCCAGCAGCCTAGCGGACCCTAGCACAGATACGCAGTATTTT | CASSLADPSTDTQYF
NA | many | TRBJ2-1 | TRBV29-1 | TGCAGCGTTGAATCCGGGGCAAATGAGCAGTTCTTC | CSVESGANEQFF
NA | many | TRBJ2-1 | TRBV10-1 | TGCGCCAGCAGTGAGTCGCCTCAGGGGAAGGAGCAGTTCTTC | CASSESPQGKEQFF
TRBD1 | many | TRBJ2-7 | TRBV20-1 | TGCAGTGCTAGAGAGGACAGGGTTTACCACGAGCAGTACTTC | CSAREDRVYHEQYF
TRBD2 | many | TRBJ2-1 | TRBV27 | TGTGCCAGCAGTTTAAGGGCGGGAGGGGGCAATGAGCAGTTCTTC | CASSLRAGGGNEQFF
TRBD2 | many | TRBJ2-7 | TRBV9 | TGTGCCAGCAGCGTAGCGGGGAGGGGCGAGCAGTACTTC | CASSVAGRGEQYF
TRBD2 | many | TRBJ2-7 | TRBV28 | TGTGCCAGCAGTAATCGCTTCGCGGGAGGCCTCTCCGAGCAGTACTTC | CASSNRFAGGLSEQYF
NA | many | TRBJ1-5 | TRBV6-6 | TGTGCCAGCAGTTACAAGGCAGGGAGTCAGCCCCAGCATTTT | CASSYKAGSQPQHF
NA | few | TRBJ1-1 | TRBV5-1 | TGCGCCAGCAGCTTGGAGGGTAGCCCTGAAGCTTTCTTT | CASSLEGSPEAFF
TRBD1 | many | TRBJ1-5 | TRBV18 | TGTGCCAGCTCACAGGGACAGGGGGCAGGCAATCAGCCCCAGCATTTT | CASSQGQGAGNQPQHF
TRBD1 | many | TRBJ2-7 | TRBV2 | TGTGCCAGCAGTACAGGGGGAGACGAGCAGTACTTC | CASSTGGDEQYF
NA | many | TRBJ2-2 | TRBV12-3/TRBV12-4 | TGTGCCAGCAGGGACAGTGTGCACGGGGAGCTGTTTTTT | CASRDSVHGELFF
NA | few | TRBJ2-3 | TRBV29-1 | TGCAGCGTTGATGGGGGCCGGGACGGGGGGACGACAGATACGCAGTATTTT | CSVDGGRDGGTTDTQYF
NA | many | TRBJ2-7 | TRBV9 | TGTGCCAGCAGCGCGTCGGTGGCTAACCTAAAACCCTACGAGCAGTACTTC | CASSASVANLKPYEQYF
NA | many | TRBJ1-5 | TRBV6-5 | TGTGCCAGCAGTTACTCTGAAGAAGGATTACATAGCAATCAGCCCCAGCATTTT | CASSYSEEGLHSNQPQHF
TRBD2 | NA | TRBJ2-7 | TRBV20-1 | TGCAGTGCCCTGATCCTAGCGGGAGGGCCCAACGAGCAGGACTTC | CSALILAGGPNEQDF
TRBD2 | many | TRBJ2-5 | TRBV13 | TGTGCCAGCAGCTTCCTTAGCGGGGTACAAGAGACCCAGTACTTC | CASSFLSGVQETQYF
NA | many | TRBJ2-1 | TRBV24-1 | TGTGCCACCAGTGGCTTAGGGCTAGTGATCAATGAGCAGTTCTTC | CATSGLGLVINEQFF